This T cell receptor (beta chain) emerged from a study of blood T cell repertoires in COVID-19. Study summary: There were acute and convalescent COVID-19 samples, and they came from the United States, Italy and Spain.

Followed longitudinally, the Seattle patients had been enrolled during active infection. The CDR3 sequence is 11 residues long. The V and J ends lost 2 bases and 5 bases respectively, with 3 bases between them. Germline assignment: CDR1 SGHTA and CDR2 FQGNSA. Original handling: Estimated nucleated cell counts came from reference gene primer amplification. Sequenced by immunoSEQ multiplex PCR; TCRdb stores in-frame clones only, minus some. That table gives V, J and clone size, and the DNA gave D and trimming. Among hundreds of thousands of clones, more than 70% were seen once, and the ten largest hold more than 5.5%.

The rearrangement links TRBV7-2 to TRBJ2-5; D is undetermined. This clonotype originated in a woman between 65 and 79 years old with COVID-19, enrolled during active disease. The sequencing input was peripheral blood. The CDR3 DNA reads as TGTGCCAGCAGCTTATCGGAGACCCAGTACTTC. It specifies CASSLSETQYF.